This is a list of T cell receptor beta chains from one sample in a study of OX40 agonist ivuxolimab in advanced cancers. Clones were read by immunoSEQ multiplex PCR, and TCRdb kept only the in-frame ones, dropping some. The table records more than 60,000 clones, 85% of them present only once. The source material was CD4+ or CD8+ T cells sorted from blood, sampled in a trial of the OX40 agonist ivuxolimab. All receptors come from an adult with an advanced solid tumor such as melanoma, head and neck, liver or kidney cancer. Each CDR3 is given with its conserved first and last residue. A D gene is named only where the DNA matches it firmly.

v_call: TRBV10-2; j_call: TRBJ1-1; d_call: NA; cdr3_aa: CASSWIEGTEAFF
v_call: TRBV2; j_call: TRBJ2-2; d_call: TRBD1; cdr3_aa: CASRDRGLSGELFF
v_call: TRBV6-4; j_call: TRBJ1-2; d_call: NA; cdr3_aa: CASSALTHGKTYGYTF
v_call: TRBV7-9; j_call: TRBJ2-3; d_call: NA; cdr3_aa: CASKGRGASTDTQYF
v_call: TRBV5-8; j_call: TRBJ1-1; d_call: TRBD1; cdr3_aa: CASSFGQADTEAFF
v_call: TRBV7-9; j_call: TRBJ2-5; d_call: NA; cdr3_aa: CASSQQGGQETQYF
v_call: TRBV6-6; j_call: TRBJ2-2; d_call: NA; cdr3_aa: CASSYSTGLGTGELFF
v_call: TRBV12-5; j_call: TRBJ2-5; d_call: NA; cdr3_aa: CASGSRGAEGTQYF
v_call: TRBV11-1; j_call: TRBJ2-5; d_call: NA; cdr3_aa: CASSSLAETQYF
v_call: TRBV6-4; j_call: TRBJ2-7; d_call: TRBD1; cdr3_aa: CASSPGQGNYEQYF
v_call: TRBV6-6; j_call: TRBJ2-7; d_call: TRBD1; cdr3_aa: CASRPGTGGSYEQYF
v_call: TRBV19; j_call: TRBJ2-1; d_call: TRBD2; cdr3_aa: CASTSGGTGYNEQFF
v_call: TRBV10-3; j_call: TRBJ1-1; d_call: NA; cdr3_aa: CAAQGQPNTEAFF
v_call: TRBV11-2; j_call: TRBJ2-3; d_call: NA; cdr3_aa: CASSLAAGRGADTQYF
v_call: TRBV10-1; j_call: TRBJ2-7; d_call: NA; cdr3_aa: CASRGALRESIYEQYF
v_call: TRBV5-1; j_call: TRBJ2-2; d_call: NA; cdr3_aa: CASSLNNQAAGELFF
v_call: TRBV29-1; j_call: TRBJ2-3; d_call: NA; cdr3_aa: CSVEGIWDLTQYF
v_call: TRBV11-2; j_call: TRBJ1-3; d_call: NA; cdr3_aa: CASSASSFSGNTIYF
v_call: TRBV11-1; j_call: TRBJ1-1; d_call: TRBD1; cdr3_aa: CASTERGQGGMRNTEAFF
v_call: TRBV7-7; j_call: TRBJ2-2; d_call: TRBD2; cdr3_aa: CASSVSGGRTGELFF
v_call: TRBV6-1; j_call: TRBJ2-7; d_call: NA; cdr3_aa: CASSLPFSSYEQYF
v_call: TRBV30; j_call: TRBJ1-2; d_call: NA; cdr3_aa: CAGLKTRDYLGYTF
v_call: TRBV5-1; j_call: TRBJ2-2; d_call: NA; cdr3_aa: CASSVVGRLNTGELFF
v_call: TRBV9; j_call: TRBJ2-3; d_call: TRBD2; cdr3_aa: CASSGEKSGATSWADTQYF
v_call: TRBV9; j_call: TRBJ1-2; d_call: TRBD1; cdr3_aa: CASSVSGQVHGGYTF
v_call: TRBV5-4; j_call: TRBJ2-3; d_call: TRBD2; cdr3_aa: CASSTPSGGGDTQYF
v_call: TRBV29-1; j_call: TRBJ2-1; d_call: NA; cdr3_aa: CSVEKGRNGNEQFF
v_call: TRBV5-1; j_call: TRBJ2-4; d_call: TRBD2; cdr3_aa: CASSHTSGGDLAKNIQYF
v_call: TRBV5-6; j_call: TRBJ2-1; d_call: NA; cdr3_aa: CASSLDRAYNEQFF
v_call: TRBV30; j_call: TRBJ2-5; d_call: NA; cdr3_aa: CAWSELPSQETQYF
v_call: TRBV5-1; j_call: TRBJ2-5; d_call: NA; cdr3_aa: CASSRMRGGAEETQYF
v_call: TRBV5-1; j_call: TRBJ1-4; d_call: TRBD1; cdr3_aa: CASSRDSTNEKLFF
v_call: TRBV7-9; j_call: TRBJ2-7; d_call: NA; cdr3_aa: CASSLVGEQYF
v_call: TRBV9; j_call: TRBJ1-3; d_call: NA; cdr3_aa: CASSPTVDSSGNTIYF
v_call: TRBV30; j_call: TRBJ2-7; d_call: TRBD1; cdr3_aa: CAYSGQGYEQYF
v_call: TRBV2; j_call: TRBJ2-2; d_call: TRBD1; cdr3_aa: CASVRDRVNSNTGELFF
v_call: TRBV29-1; j_call: TRBJ2-7; d_call: NA; cdr3_aa: CSVLPDALSGEQYF
v_call: TRBV19; j_call: TRBJ1-6; d_call: TRBD1; cdr3_aa: CASSTRQGASPLHF
v_call: TRBV11-2; j_call: TRBJ2-2; d_call: NA; cdr3_aa: CASREQANGELFF
v_call: TRBV7-2; j_call: TRBJ2-3; d_call: NA; cdr3_aa: CASSQVGGPFSTDTQYF
v_call: TRBV6-6; j_call: TRBJ1-6; d_call: NA; cdr3_aa: CASSYSQGNSPLHF
v_call: TRBV7-2; j_call: TRBJ1-2; d_call: NA; cdr3_aa: CASSPGGWGYGYTF
v_call: TRBV18; j_call: TRBJ1-2; d_call: NA; cdr3_aa: CASSPPEGRSGYGYTF
v_call: TRBV5-8; j_call: TRBJ1-5; d_call: NA; cdr3_aa: CASSFFTVNQPQHF
v_call: TRBV6-5; j_call: TRBJ2-2; d_call: TRBD2; cdr3_aa: CASTKAGTNTGELFF
v_call: TRBV12-5; j_call: TRBJ2-7; d_call: NA; cdr3_aa: CASGLRSYEQYF
v_call: TRBV4-2; j_call: TRBJ2-5; d_call: NA; cdr3_aa: CASSPGPSSQETQYF
v_call: TRBV12-5; j_call: TRBJ2-1; d_call: NA; cdr3_aa: CASGLVGLGSNEQFF
v_call: TRBV18; j_call: TRBJ1-6; d_call: NA; cdr3_aa: CASSPGQQYNSPLHF
v_call: TRBV2; j_call: TRBJ1-6; d_call: TRBD1; cdr3_aa: CASTSGQGNSPLHF
v_call: TRBV5-5; j_call: TRBJ2-1; d_call: TRBD2; cdr3_aa: CASSFLAGGNEQFF
v_call: TRBV11-2; j_call: TRBJ2-7; d_call: TRBD2; cdr3_aa: CASSLDVPGGARTYEQYF
v_call: TRBV18; j_call: TRBJ2-1; d_call: NA; cdr3_aa: CASSPQLQTSMNEQFF
v_call: TRBV4-2; j_call: TRBJ1-5; d_call: NA; cdr3_aa: CASSQDVQVNSNQPQHF
v_call: TRBV5-6; j_call: TRBJ2-7; d_call: NA; cdr3_aa: CASSPDRDLEQYF
v_call: TRBV19; j_call: TRBJ1-1; d_call: NA; cdr3_aa: CASSLAKNTEAFF
v_call: TRBV10-3; j_call: TRBJ2-5; d_call: NA; cdr3_aa: CAISPGERETQYF
v_call: TRBV6-4; j_call: TRBJ2-6; d_call: NA; cdr3_aa: CASSEHYTGANVLTF
v_call: TRBV2; j_call: TRBJ1-5; d_call: NA; cdr3_aa: CASSVTASNQPQHF
v_call: TRBV6-6; j_call: TRBJ1-2; d_call: NA; cdr3_aa: CASIVSGVVNYGYTF